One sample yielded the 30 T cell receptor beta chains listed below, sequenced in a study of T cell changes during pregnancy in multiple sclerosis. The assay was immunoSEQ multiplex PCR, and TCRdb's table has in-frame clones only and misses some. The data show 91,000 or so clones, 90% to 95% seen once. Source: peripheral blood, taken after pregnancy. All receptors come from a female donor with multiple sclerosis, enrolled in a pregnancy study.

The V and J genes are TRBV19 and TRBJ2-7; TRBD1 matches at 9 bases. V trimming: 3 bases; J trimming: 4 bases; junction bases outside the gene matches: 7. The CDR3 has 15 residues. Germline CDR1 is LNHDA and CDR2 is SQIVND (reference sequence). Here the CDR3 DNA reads TGTGCCAGTAGTATCCTCGGACAGGGGAATTACGAGCAGTACTTC. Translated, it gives CASSILGQGNYEQYF.

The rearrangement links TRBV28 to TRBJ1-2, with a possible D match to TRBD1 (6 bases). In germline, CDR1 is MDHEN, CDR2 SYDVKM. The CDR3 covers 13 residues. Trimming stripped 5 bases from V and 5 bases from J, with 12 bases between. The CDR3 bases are TGTGCCAGCAGTCCGGGACAAAGATATGGCTACACCTTC. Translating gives CASSPGQRYGYTF.

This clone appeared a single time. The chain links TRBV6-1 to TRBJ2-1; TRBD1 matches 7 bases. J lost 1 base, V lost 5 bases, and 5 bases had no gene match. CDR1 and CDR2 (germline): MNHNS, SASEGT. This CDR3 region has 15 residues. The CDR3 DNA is TGTGCCAGCAGTATAGGGACAGCTTCCTACAATGAGCAGTTCTTC. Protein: CASSIGTASYNEQFF.

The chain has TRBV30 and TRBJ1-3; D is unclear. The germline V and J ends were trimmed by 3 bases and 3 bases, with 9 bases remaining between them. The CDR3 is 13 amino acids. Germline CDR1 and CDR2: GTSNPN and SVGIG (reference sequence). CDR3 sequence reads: CAWSRNSGNTIYF. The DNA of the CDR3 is TGTGCCTGGAGCCGAAACAGTGGAAACACCATATATTTT.

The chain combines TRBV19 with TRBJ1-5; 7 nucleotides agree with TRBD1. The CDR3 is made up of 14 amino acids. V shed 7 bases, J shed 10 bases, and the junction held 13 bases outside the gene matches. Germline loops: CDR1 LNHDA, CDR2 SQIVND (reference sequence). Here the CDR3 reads CASTRQGLGNPQHF. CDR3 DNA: TGTGCCAGTACCCGACAGGGCTTAGGGAATCCCCAGCATTTT.

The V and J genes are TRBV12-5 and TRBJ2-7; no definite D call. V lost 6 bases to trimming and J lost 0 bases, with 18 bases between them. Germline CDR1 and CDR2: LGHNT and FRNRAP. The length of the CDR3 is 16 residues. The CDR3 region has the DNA TGTGCTAGTGGAACGCCCACTCTTAGGAGCTCCTACGAGCAGTACTTC. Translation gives CASGTPTLRSSYEQYF.

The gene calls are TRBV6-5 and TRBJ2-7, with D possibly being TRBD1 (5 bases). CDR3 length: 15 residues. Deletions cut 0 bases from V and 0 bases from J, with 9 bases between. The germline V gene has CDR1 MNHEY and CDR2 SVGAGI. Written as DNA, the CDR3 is TGTGCCAGCAGTTACTCGGACAACCCCTCCTACGAGCAGTACTTC. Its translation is CASSYSDNPSYEQYF.

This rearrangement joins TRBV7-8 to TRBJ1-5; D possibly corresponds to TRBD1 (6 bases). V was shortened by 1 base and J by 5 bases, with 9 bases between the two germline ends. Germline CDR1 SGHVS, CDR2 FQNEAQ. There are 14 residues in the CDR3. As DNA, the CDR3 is TGTGCCAGCAGCTTAGGACAGGCGGATCAGCCCCAGCATTTT. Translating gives CASSLGQADQPQHF.

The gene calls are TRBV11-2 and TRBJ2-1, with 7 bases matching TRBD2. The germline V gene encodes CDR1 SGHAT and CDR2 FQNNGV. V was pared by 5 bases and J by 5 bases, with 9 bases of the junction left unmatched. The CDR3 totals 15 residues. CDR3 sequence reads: CASSAGRDYNNEQFF. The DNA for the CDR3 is TGTGCCAGCAGCGCAGGCCGGGACTACAACAATGAGCAGTTCTTC.

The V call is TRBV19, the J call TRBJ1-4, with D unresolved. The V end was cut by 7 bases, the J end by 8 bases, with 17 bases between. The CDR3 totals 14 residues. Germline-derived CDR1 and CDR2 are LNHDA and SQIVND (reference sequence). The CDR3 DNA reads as TGTGCCAGTACCAATACCGGGTTTGGCGAAAAACTGTTTTTT. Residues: CASTNTGFGEKLFF.

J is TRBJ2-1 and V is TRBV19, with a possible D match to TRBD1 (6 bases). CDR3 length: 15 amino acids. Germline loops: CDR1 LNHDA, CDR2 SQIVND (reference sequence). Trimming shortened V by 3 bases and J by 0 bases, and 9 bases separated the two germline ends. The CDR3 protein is CASSMGDTSYNEQFF. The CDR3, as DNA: TGTGCCAGTAGTATGGGGGACACCTCCTACAATGAGCAGTTCTTC.

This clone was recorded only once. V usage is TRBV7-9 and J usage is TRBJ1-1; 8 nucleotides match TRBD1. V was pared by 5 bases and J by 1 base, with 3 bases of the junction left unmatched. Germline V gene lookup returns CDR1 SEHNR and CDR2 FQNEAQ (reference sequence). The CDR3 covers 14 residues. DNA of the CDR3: TGTGCCAGCAGCCCCACAGGGGGGAACACTGAAGCTTTCTTT. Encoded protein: CASSPTGGNTEAFF.

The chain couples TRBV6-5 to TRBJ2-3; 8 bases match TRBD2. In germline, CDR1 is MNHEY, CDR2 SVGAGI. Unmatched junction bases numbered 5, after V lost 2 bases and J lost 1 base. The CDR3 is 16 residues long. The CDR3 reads CASSYRGGQGTDTQYF. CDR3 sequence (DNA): TGTGCCAGCAGTTACCGGGGGGGGCAGGGCACAGATACGCAGTATTTT.

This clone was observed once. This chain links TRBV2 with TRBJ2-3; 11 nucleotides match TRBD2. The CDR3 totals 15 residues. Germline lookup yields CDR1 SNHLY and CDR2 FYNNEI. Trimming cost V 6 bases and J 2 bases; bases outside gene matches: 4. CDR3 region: CASRRGLADTDTQYF. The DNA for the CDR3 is TGTGCCAGCAGGAGGGGACTAGCGGACACAGATACGCAGTATTTT.

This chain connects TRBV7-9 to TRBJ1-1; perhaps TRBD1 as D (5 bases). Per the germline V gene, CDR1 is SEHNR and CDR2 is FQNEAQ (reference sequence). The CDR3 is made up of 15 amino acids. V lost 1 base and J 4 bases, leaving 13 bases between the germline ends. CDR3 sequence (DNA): TGTGCCAGCAGCTTAGGTGGGGGGGTGAGCACTGAAGCTTTCTTT. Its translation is CASSLGGGVSTEAFF.

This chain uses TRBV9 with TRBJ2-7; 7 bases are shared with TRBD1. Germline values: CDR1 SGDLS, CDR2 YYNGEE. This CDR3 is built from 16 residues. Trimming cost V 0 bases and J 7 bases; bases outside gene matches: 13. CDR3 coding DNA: TGTGCCAGCAGCGTAGCAGACAGGGTAATATGGGGGGAGCAGTACTTC. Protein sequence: CASSVADRVIWGEQYF. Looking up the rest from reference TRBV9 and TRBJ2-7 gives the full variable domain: DSGVTQTPKHLITATGQRVTLRCSPRSGDLSVYWYQQSLDQGLQFLIQYYNGEERAKGNILERFSAQQFPDLHSELNLSSLELGDSALYFCASSVADRVIWGEQYFGPGTRLTVT.

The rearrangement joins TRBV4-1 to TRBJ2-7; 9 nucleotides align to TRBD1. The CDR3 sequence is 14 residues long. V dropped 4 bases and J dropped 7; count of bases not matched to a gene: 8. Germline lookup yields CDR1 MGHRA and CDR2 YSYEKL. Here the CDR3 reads CASSPRTGDREQYF. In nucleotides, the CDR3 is TGCGCCAGCAGCCCCAGGACAGGGGATCGGGAGCAGTACTTC.

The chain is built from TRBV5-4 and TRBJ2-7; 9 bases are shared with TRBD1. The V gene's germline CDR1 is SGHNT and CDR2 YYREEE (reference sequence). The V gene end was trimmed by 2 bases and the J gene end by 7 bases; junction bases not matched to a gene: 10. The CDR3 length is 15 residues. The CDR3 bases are TGTGCCAGCAGCTTACCCAGACAGGGGGAGAGGGAGCAGTACTTC. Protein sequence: CASSLPRQGEREQYF.

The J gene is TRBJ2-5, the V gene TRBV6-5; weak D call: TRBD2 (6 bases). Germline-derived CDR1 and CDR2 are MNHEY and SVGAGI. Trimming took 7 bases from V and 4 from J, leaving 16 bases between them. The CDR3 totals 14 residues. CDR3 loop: CASTYSGGIETQYF. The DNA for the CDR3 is TGTGCCAGCACCTACAGTGGCGGGATAGAGACCCAGTACTTC.

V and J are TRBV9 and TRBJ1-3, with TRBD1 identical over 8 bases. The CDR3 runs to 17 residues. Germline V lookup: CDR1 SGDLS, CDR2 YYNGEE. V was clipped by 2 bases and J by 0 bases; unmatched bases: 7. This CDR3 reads CASSVLQGAPSGNTIYF. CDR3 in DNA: TGTGCCAGCAGCGTTTTGCAGGGGGCCCCCTCTGGAAACACCATATATTTT.

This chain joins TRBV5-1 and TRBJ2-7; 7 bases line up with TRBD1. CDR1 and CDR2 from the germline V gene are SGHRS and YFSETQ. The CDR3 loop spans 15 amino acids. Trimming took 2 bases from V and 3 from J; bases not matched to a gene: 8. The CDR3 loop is CASSLETGWFYEQYF. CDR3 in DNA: TGCGCCAGCAGCTTAGAGACAGGGTGGTTCTACGAGCAGTACTTC.

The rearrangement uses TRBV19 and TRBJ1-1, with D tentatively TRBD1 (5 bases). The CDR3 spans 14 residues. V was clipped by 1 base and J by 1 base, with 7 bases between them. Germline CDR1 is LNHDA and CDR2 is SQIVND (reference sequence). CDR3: CASSIGRGNTEAFF. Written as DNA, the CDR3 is TGTGCCAGTAGTATAGGAAGGGGGAACACTGAAGCTTTCTTT.

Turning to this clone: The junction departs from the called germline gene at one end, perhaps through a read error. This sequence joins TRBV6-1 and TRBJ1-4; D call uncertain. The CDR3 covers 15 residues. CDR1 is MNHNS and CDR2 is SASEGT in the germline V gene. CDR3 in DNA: TGTGCTAGCAGTGAAGTTCGGACGCGGGGTGAAAAACTGTTTTTT. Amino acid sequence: CASSEVRTRGEKLFF.

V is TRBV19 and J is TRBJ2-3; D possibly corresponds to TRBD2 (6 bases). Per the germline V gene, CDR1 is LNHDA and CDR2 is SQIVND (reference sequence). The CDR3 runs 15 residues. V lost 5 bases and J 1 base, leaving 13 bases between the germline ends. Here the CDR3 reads CASSALARGTDTQYF. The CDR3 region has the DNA TGTGCCAGTAGTGCCCTAGCGAGAGGCACAGATACGCAGTATTTT.

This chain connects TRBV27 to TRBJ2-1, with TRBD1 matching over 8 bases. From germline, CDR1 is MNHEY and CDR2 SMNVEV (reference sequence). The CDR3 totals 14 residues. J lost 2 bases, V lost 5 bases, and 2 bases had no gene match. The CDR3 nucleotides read TGTGCCAGCAGTCGGACAGGGACCTACAATGAGCAGTTCTTC. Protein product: CASSRTGTYNEQFF.

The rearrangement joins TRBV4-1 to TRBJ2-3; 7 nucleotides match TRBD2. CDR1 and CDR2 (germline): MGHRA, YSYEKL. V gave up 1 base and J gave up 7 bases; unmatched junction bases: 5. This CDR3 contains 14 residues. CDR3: CASSQVAGVYTQYF. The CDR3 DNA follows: TGCGCCAGCAGCCAAGTTGCGGGAGTATATACGCAGTATTTT.

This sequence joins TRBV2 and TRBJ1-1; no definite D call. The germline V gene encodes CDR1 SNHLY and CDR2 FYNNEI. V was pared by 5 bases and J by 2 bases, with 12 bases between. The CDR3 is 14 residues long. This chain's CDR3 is CASSLSLLNTEAFF. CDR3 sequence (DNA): TGTGCCAGCAGTCTGTCTCTTTTAAACACTGAAGCTTTCTTT.

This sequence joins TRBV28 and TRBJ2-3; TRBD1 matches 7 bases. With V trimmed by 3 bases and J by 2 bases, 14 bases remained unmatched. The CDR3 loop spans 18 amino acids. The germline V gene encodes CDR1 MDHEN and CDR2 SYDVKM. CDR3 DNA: TGTGCCAGCAGTTTCTATATCCGTCGGGACAGCTTCACAGATACGCAGTATTTT. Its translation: CASSFYIRRDSFTDTQYF.

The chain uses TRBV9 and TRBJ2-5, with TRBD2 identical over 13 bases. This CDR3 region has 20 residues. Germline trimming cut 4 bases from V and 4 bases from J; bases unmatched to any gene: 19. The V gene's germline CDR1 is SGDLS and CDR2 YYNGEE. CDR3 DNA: TGTGCCAGCAGCCACGTAGGGGGGCGGGCGACTAGCGGGAGGCCAGAGACCCAGTACTTC. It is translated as CASSHVGGRATSGRPETQYF.

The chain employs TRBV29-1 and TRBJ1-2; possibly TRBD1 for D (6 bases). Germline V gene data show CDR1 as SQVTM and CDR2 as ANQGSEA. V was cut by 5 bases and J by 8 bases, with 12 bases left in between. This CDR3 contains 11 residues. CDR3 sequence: CSVLGGAGYTF. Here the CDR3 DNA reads TGCAGCGTTCTAGGGGGAGCGGGCTACACCTTC.